The clone carrying this TCR beta chain was recorded a few times. Two negative PCRs, clearance, or symptom resolution had been documented for recovered Cohort 3 donors. These data belong to a study of blood T cell repertoires in COVID-19. Study summary: Sites in the United States, Italy and Spain provided acute and convalescent COVID-19 samples. From T cells, B-cell-depleted T cells, or PBMCs came the material, which was cDNA or gDNA.

Authors' data handling: Amplification of reference gene primers was used by the study to estimate nucleated cell counts. The assay was immunoSEQ multiplex PCR, and TCRdb's table has in-frame clones only and misses some. V and J calls and clone size are copied from that table; D and trimming were computed from the DNA. Altogether some 260,000 clones are present, 85% to 95% being singletons, with the ten largest covering about 1.9%. The ends were cut back, 2 bases at V and 8 bases at J, with 9 bases in the middle. This CDR3 is built from 13 residues. Germline CDR1 reads MNHNS; CDR2 reads SASEGT. The receptor was isolated from a woman aged 18-35 years who had recovered from COVID-19. Sample: PBMCs or T cells enriched from blood (not recorded which). V and J are TRBV6-1 and TRBJ2-2, with TRBD1 as a possible D gene (5 bases). The CDR3 loop reads CASSESWTGELFF. Written as DNA, the CDR3 is TGTGCCAGCAGTGAAAGCTGGACAGGGGAGCTGTTTTTT.